The subject of this entry is one TCR beta chain. The data belong to a study of blood T cell repertoires in COVID-19. Study information: T cells, B-cell-depleted T cells, or PBMCs provided the cDNA or gDNA that served as material.

The method was immunoSEQ multiplex PCR; TCRdb's version includes in-frame clones alone and lacks a portion of them. The profile shows 190,000 or so clones, roughly 89% of them singletons. The CDR3 contains 15 residues. Deletions cut 0 bases from V and 0 bases from J, with 8 bases between. From germline, CDR1 is MNHEY and CDR2 SVGAGI. The chain has TRBV6-5 and TRBJ1-1; D is undetermined. Sequenced input: peripheral blood. The receptor comes from a young woman who had recovered from COVID-19. The DNA for the CDR3 is TGTGCCAGCAGTTACTCGACCGGGATGAACACTGAAGCTTTCTTT. It specifies CASSYSTGMNTEAFF.